The next 5 T cell receptor beta chains were all read from a single sample in a study of T cell responses to AZD1222 COVID-19 vaccine. Generated by immunoSEQ multiplex PCR, the TCRdb table keeps only in-frame clones and is missing some. The data show around 160,000 clones, around nine tenths seen once. Sample: peripheral blood, taken on day 0 of AZD1222 vaccination. The source is an adult in good health.

The CDR3 loop reads CASSSSGNPYEQYF. CDR3 nucleotides: TGTGCCAGCAGCTCTAGCGGGAACCCCTACGAGCAGTACTTC. The chain recombines TRBV28 with TRBJ2-7, with 9 bases that match TRBD2. The CDR3 covers 14 residues. V shed 6 bases and J 2 bases; nucleotides not matched to a gene: 5. Germline V CDR1 and CDR2: MDHEN, SYDVKM.

The V and J genes are TRBV5-4 and TRBJ1-1; 10 nucleotides match TRBD1. CDR1 and CDR2 (germline): SGHNT, YYREEE (reference sequence). This CDR3 region has 16 residues. V trimming: 3 bases; J trimming: 6 bases; junction bases outside the gene matches: 11. CDR3 bases: TGTGCCAGCAGCTCCCTGAGACAGGGGGCGAATGCTGAAGCTTTCTTT. Its protein product is CASSSLRQGANAEAFF.

The rearrangement uses TRBV28 and TRBJ2-3, with 9 bases lining up with TRBD2. Germline CDR1 MDHEN, CDR2 SYDVKM. Losses at the gene ends were 2 bases for V and 2 bases for J; bases not matched to a gene: 2. There are 15 residues in the CDR3. The CDR3 sequence is CASSLAGGFTDTQYF. CDR3 nucleotide sequence: TGTGCCAGCAGTTTAGCGGGAGGGTTCACAGATACGCAGTATTTT.

The CDR3 region is CSASGWGQSNTEAFF. As DNA, the CDR3 is TGCAGTGCTAGTGGGTGGGGCCAATCGAACACTGAAGCTTTCTTT. This rearrangement joins TRBV20-1 to TRBJ1-1; D is possibly TRBD1 (5 bases). Germline V gene sequence: CDR1 DFQATT, CDR2 SNEGSKA (reference sequence). The CDR3 length is 15 residues. The V end lost 3 bases, the J end lost 1 base, and 15 bases lay between the germline ends.

The chain links TRBV30 to TRBJ2-2, with 8 positions matching TRBD2. Germline-derived CDR1 and CDR2 are GTSNPN and SVGIG (reference sequence). The CDR3 totals 13 residues. Trimming removed 4 bases from V and 6 bases from J; junction bases left unmatched: 4. The CDR3 DNA follows: TGTGCCTGGAACCGACTAGCGTCCGGGGAGCTGTTTTTT. Protein: CAWNRLASGELFF.